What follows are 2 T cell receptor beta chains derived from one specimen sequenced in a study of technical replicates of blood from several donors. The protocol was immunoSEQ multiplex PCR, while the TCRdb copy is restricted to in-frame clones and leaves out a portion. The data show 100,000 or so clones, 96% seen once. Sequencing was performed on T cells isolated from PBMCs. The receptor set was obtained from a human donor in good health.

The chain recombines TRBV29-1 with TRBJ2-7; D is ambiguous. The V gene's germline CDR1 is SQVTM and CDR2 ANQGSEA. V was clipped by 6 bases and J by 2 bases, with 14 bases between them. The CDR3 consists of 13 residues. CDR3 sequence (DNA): TGCAGCGTCCGACTGCCAATTACCTACGAGCAGTACTTC. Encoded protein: CSVRLPITYEQYF.

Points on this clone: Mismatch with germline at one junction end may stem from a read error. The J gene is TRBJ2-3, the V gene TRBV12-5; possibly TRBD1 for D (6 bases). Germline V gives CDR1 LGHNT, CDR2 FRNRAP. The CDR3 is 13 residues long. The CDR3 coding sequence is TGTGCTAGCGGTTTCCCAGGGGAAGATACGCAGTATTTT. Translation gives CASGFPGEDTQYF.